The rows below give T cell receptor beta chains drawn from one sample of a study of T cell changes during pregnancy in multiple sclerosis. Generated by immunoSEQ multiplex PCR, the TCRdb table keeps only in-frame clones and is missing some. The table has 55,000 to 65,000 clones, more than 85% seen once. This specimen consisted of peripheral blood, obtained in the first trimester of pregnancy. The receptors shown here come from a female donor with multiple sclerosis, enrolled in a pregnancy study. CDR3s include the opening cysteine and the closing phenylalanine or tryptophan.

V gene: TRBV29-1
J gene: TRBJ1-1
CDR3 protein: CSVGGQLATEAFF

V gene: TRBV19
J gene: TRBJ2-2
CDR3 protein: CASRLAGGIWAGELFF

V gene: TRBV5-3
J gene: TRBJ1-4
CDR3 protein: CATDSVPFILFF

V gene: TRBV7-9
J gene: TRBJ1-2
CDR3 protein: CASSRQGDGYTF

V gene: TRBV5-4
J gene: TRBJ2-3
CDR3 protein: CASSLARGGYTDTQYF

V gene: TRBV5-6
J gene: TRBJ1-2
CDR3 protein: CASSPSGRGLTYGYTF

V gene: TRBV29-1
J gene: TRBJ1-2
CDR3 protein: CSGGTGANYGYTF

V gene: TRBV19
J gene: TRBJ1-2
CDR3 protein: CASSRQGMYGYTF

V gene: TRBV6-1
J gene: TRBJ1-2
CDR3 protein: CASSEALWSSANNYGYTF

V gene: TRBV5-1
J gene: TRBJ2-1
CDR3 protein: CASSLRSSRLYNEQFF

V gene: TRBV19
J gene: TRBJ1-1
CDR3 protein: CASSIRGSGHTEAFF

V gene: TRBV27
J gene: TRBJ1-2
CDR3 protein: CASSFRDSILSGGYTF

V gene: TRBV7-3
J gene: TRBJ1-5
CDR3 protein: CASSPGQAYNQPQHF

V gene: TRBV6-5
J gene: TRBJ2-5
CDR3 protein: CASRLTAGVLETQYF

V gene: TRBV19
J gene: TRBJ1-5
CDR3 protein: CASRSQGAGNQPQHF

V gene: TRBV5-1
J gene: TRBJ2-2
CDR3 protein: CASSLEGSNTGELFF

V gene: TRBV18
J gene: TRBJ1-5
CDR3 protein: CASSRAAGGDQPQHF

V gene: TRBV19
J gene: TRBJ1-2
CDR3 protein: CASRSGVDYGYTF

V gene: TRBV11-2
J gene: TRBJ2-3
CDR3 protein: CASTTYYSGNSTDTQYF

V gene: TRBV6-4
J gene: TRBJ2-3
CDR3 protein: CASAEYSTDTQYF

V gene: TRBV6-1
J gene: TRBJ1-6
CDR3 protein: CASSPGQEGSPLHF

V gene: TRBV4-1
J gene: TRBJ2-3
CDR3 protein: CASSQPPSGYTDTQYF

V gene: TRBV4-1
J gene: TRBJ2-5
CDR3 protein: CASSPPGGATETQYF

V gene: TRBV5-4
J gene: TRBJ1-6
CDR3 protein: CASSPKGGEFINSPLHF

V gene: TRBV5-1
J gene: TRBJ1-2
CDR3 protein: CASSPGAGGALIRGDGYTF

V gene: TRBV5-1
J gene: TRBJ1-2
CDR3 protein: CASSFGQGFSNYGYTF

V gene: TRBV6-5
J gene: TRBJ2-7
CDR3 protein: CASSFDRVGEQYF

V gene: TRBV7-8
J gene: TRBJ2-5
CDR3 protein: CASSSLAFETQYF